What follows are 21 T cell receptor beta chains derived from one specimen sequenced in a study of OX40 agonist ivuxolimab in advanced cancers. Produced via immunoSEQ multiplex PCR; TCRdb's table is partial and in-frame only. The sample carries 55,000 to 80,000 clones, roughly 90% recorded once. This specimen was CD4+ or CD8+ T cells sorted from blood, taken in a trial of the OX40 agonist ivuxolimab. These receptors all come from an adult with an advanced solid tumor such as melanoma, head and neck, liver or kidney cancer.

The chain uses TRBV10-3 and TRBJ2-3; 8 bases are shared with TRBD2. CDR1 and CDR2 from the germline V gene are ENHRY and SYGVKD. V lost 8 bases and J lost 0; bases outside the gene matches: 4. CDR3 length: 14 amino acids. The CDR3 protein is CAIGASGSTDTQYF. For the CDR3, the DNA is TGTGCCATCGGGGCTAGCGGGAGCACAGATACGCAGTATTTT.

This chain connects TRBV6-5 to TRBJ2-1; D perhaps matches TRBD2 (6 bases). Germline loops: CDR1 MNHEY, CDR2 SVGAGI. Trimming removed 6 bases from V and 8 bases from J, with 14 bases in between. The CDR3 extends over 13 amino acids. The CDR3 DNA follows: TGTGCCAGCAGACGTACGGTAGCGGATGAGCAGTTCTTC. Its protein is CASRRTVADEQFF.

This chain connects TRBV5-1 to TRBJ1-3, with a weak D call TRBD1 (5 bases). The CDR3 contains 14 residues. V was clipped by 3 bases and J by 1 base, with 8 bases between them. Germline V gene data show CDR1 as SGHRS and CDR2 as YFSETQ. The CDR3 is CASSSGTSGNTIYF. CDR3 in DNA: TGCGCCAGCAGCTCTGGGACGTCTGGAAACACCATATATTTT. The full variable domain, rest sourced from reference TRBV5-1 and TRBJ1-3, is KAGVTQTPRYLIKTRGQQVTLSCSPISGHRSVSWYQQTPGQGLQFLFEYFSETQRNKGNFPGRFSGRQFSNSRSEMNVSTLELGDSALYLCASSSGTSGNTIYFGEGSWLTVV.

The chain links TRBV30 to TRBJ2-7; TRBD2 matches at 11 bases. The CDR3 sequence is 11 residues long. The germline gives CDR1 GTSNPN, CDR2 SVGIG (reference sequence). With V trimmed by 3 bases and J by 9 bases, 1 base remained unmatched. In nucleotides, the CDR3 is TGTGCCTGGAGACTAGCGGGGGTGCAGTACTTC. Translated: CAWRLAGVQYF. Full variable domain (rest looked up from reference TRBV30 and TRBJ2-7): SQTIHQWPATLVQPVGSPLSLECTVEGTSNPNLYWYRQAAGRGLQLLFYSVGIGQISSEVPQNLSASRPQDRQFILSSKKLLLSDSGFYLCAWRLAGVQYFGPGTRLTVT.

V is TRBV18 and J is TRBJ2-7, with a weak D call TRBD2 (5 bases). This CDR3 is 13 amino acids long. Between the trimmed V and J ends, which lost 2 bases and 7 bases, there was a span of 12 bases. Germline-derived CDR1 and CDR2 are KGHSH and LQKENI. The chain's CDR3 is CASSPDRTGEQYF. CDR3 bases: TGTGCCAGCTCACCAGATAGGACGGGAGAGCAGTACTTC.

The V call is TRBV18, the J call TRBJ2-7; D remains unclear. Trimming shortened V by 3 bases and J by 7 bases, and 16 bases separated the two germline ends. In germline, CDR1 is KGHSH, CDR2 LQKENI. This CDR3 has 14 amino acids. In DNA, the CDR3 is TGTGCCAGCTCACCTGGAGTTGGGTCGGCAGAGCAGTACTTC. This encodes CASSPGVGSAEQYF.

The count of this clone is one. This chain links TRBV13 with TRBJ1-3, with D possibly matching TRBD1 (6 bases). Germline-derived CDR1 and CDR2 are PRHDT and FYEKMQ (reference sequence). CDR3 size: 15 residues. Trimming pared 2 bases from V and 4 bases from J, leaving 12 bases between. The DNA of the CDR3 is TGTGCCAGCAGCTTAAGTCGGGACAAAGGAAACACCATATATTTT. Translated, it gives CASSLSRDKGNTIYF.

The rearrangement links TRBV6-5 to TRBJ2-7; D remains unclear. Trimming cost V 4 bases and J 0 bases, with 10 bases left between them. Per germline, CDR1 MNHEY and CDR2 SVGAGI. There are 14 residues in the CDR3. The CDR3 loop reads CASSSRFSSYEQYF. In DNA form, the CDR3 reads TGTGCCAGCAGTTCGAGGTTCAGCTCCTACGAGCAGTACTTC.

The rearrangement uses TRBV9 and TRBJ1-5, with unresolved D. In germline, CDR1 is SGDLS, CDR2 YYNGEE. The CDR3 runs 14 residues. The ends were cut back, 2 bases at V and 4 bases at J, with 10 bases in the middle. CDR3 sequence: CASSVAGDNQPQHF. CDR3 nucleotides: TGTGCCAGCAGCGTGGCCGGGGATAATCAGCCCCAGCATTTT.

The chain is built from TRBV28 and TRBJ1-5, with unresolved D. This CDR3 contains 15 residues. Germline-derived CDR1 and CDR2 are MDHEN and SYDVKM. Deletions cut 1 base from V and 2 bases from J, with 9 bases between. The CDR3 coding sequence is TGTGCCAGCAGTTTATCTCTGGCGGGCAATCAGCCCCAGCATTTT. This encodes CASSLSLAGNQPQHF.

The chain joins TRBV9 to TRBJ2-1, with D possibly being TRBD2 (6 bases). Trimming removed 0 bases at V and 10 bases at J, with 17 bases between. The CDR3 has 15 residues. Germline V gene data show CDR1 as SGDLS and CDR2 as YYNGEE. The CDR3 DNA follows: TGTGCCAGCAGCGTAGCTACGACGCTAGCGACAGAGCAGTTCTTC. Its protein product is CASSVATTLATEQFF.

This sequence joins TRBV27 and TRBJ1-1; the D is unclear. Trimming took off 6 bases at V and 0 bases at J, with 14 bases between the two ends. CDR1 and CDR2 from the germline V gene are MNHEY and SMNVEV (reference sequence). The CDR3 runs 15 residues. The CDR3 DNA reads TGTGCCAGCAGCCCGATCGGGCGCCTGAACACTGAAGCTTTCTTT. Amino acids: CASSPIGRLNTEAFF.

V is TRBV7-3 and J is TRBJ2-5, with TRBD1 matching over 9 bases. J lost 10 bases, V lost 5 bases, and 17 bases had no gene match. The germline V gene encodes CDR1 SGHTA and CDR2 FQGTGA. The CDR3 totals 16 residues. CDR3 residues: CASSATGDRAGGNQYF. CDR3 coding DNA: TGTGCCAGCAGCGCGACGGGGGACAGGGCCGGAGGGAACCAGTACTTC.

This clone was counted a few times. V usage is TRBV21-1 and J usage is TRBJ2-2; the table gives TRBD2 as D, unverified against the DNA. TRBV21-1 corresponds to a pseudogene. The CDR3 has 17 residues. CDR3 region: CASSKCPERRNTGELFF. Written as DNA, the CDR3 is TGTGCCAGCAGCAAATGCCCCGAGCGGAGAAACACCGGGGAGCTGTTTTTT.

The CDR3 reads CASSPRRDNGTQYF. For the CDR3, the DNA is TGTGCCAGCTCACCGCGCCGGGACAACGGTACGCAGTATTTT. V usage is TRBV18 and J usage is TRBJ2-3, with D maybe TRBD1 (6 bases). V lost 3 bases, J lost 8 bases, and 15 bases lay in between. The CDR3 covers 14 residues. Germline V CDR1 and CDR2: KGHSH, LQKENI.

The rearrangement uses TRBV6-5 and TRBJ1-5; D call uncertain. Germline loops: CDR1 MNHEY, CDR2 SVGAGI. The CDR3 has 14 amino acids. The V end was cut by 5 bases, the J end by 3 bases, with 11 bases between. The CDR3 loop reads CASSEFRNNQPQHF. The CDR3 nucleotides read TGTGCCAGCAGTGAATTCAGGAACAATCAGCCCCAGCATTTT.

The gene calls are TRBV6-6 and TRBJ1-2, with D perhaps matching TRBD1 (5 bases). V lost 4 bases to trimming and J lost 8 bases, with 17 bases between them. There are 14 residues in the CDR3. Germline V gives CDR1 MNHNY, CDR2 SVGAGI (reference sequence). The chain's CDR3 is CASSFGTSGRGYTF. DNA of the CDR3: TGTGCCAGCAGTTTCGGGACCTCGGGACGGGGCTACACCTTC.

The chain employs TRBV21-1 and TRBJ2-1; the table's TRBD1 call for D was not verified on the DNA. TRBV21-1 is termed a pseudogene. The CDR3 sequence is 16 residues long. The CDR3 is CASSTPGTGTHNEQFF. Written as DNA, the CDR3 is TGTGCCAGCAGCACGCCCGGGACAGGGACCCACAATGAGCAGTTCTTC.

This chain joins TRBV5-5 and TRBJ2-3, with 8 bases aligning to TRBD2. V trimming: 4 bases; J trimming: 0 bases; junction bases outside the gene matches: 7. The germline V gene encodes CDR1 SGHKS and CDR2 YYEKEE (reference sequence). The CDR3 sequence is 16 residues long. The CDR3 loop reads CASSGRLALSTDTQYF. CDR3 nucleotides: TGTGCCAGCAGCGGTCGACTAGCGCTCAGCACAGATACGCAGTATTTT.

This chain uses TRBV11-2 with TRBJ1-6, with D uncertain. Trimming took off 4 bases at V and 6 bases at J, with 1 base between the two ends. Germline CDR1 and CDR2: SGHAT and FQNNGV. The CDR3 spans 11 residues. In DNA form, the CDR3 reads TGTGCCAGCAGCTCTAATTCACCCCTCCACTTT. This encodes CASSSNSPLHF.

The chain is built from TRBV4-1 and TRBJ1-4; D possibly corresponds to TRBD1 (6 bases). The CDR3 is 19 amino acids. Germline loops: CDR1 MGHRA, CDR2 YSYEKL. The germline V and J ends were trimmed by 0 bases and 7 bases, with 24 bases remaining between them. The CDR3 coding sequence is TGCGCCAGCAGCCAAGATTTGTCCATTCAGGGCCTAGGGGGTGAAAAACTGTTTTTT. Its translation is CASSQDLSIQGLGGEKLFF.